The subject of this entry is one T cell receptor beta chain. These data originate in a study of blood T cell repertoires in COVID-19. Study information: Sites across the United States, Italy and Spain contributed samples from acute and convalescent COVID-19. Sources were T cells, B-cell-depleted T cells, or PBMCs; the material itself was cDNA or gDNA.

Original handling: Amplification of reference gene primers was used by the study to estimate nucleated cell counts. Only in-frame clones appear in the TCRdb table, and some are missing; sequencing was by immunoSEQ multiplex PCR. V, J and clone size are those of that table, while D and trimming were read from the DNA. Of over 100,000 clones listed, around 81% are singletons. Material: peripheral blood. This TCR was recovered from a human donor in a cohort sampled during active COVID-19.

The CDR3 DNA sequence: TGTGCCAGCAGTGACTGGGACAGGGGTCCTGGGGTTGAAGCTTTCTTT. This encodes CASSDWDRGPGVEAFF. The chain employs TRBV25-1 and TRBJ1-1; 10 bases line up with TRBD1. The CDR3 runs to 16 residues. Germline loops: CDR1 MGHDK, CDR2 SYGVNS. Trimming cost V 3 bases and J 7 bases; bases outside gene matches: 11.